Listed below are T cell receptor beta chains from one sample, sequenced in a study of CD8+CD57+ T cells in acquired aplastic anemia. One entry per CDR3 protein results from TCRdb running MiXCR on the reads. The sample records 200,000 to 250,000 distinct CDR3 sequences, 34% being singletons. The sample was sorted CD4+, CD8+, or CD8+CD57+ T cells (not recorded which) from PBMCs. These receptors were obtained from a human donor in good health, serving as a control. CDR3s include the opening cysteine and the closing phenylalanine or tryptophan. The D gene is left open where the match is weak. Only some rows state a clone size, as once, few, many or a class for expanded clones.

D gene	V gene	clone size	J gene	CDR3 DNA	CDR3 protein
NA	TRBV12-3/TRBV12-4	many	TRBJ1-3	TGTGCCAGTAGTAGCACTGGAAACACCATATATTTT	CASSSTGNTIYF
TRBD2	TRBV20-1	many	TRBJ2-5	TGCAGTGCCCCGGTCTGGGTTAGCGGGGGTTCACAAGAGACCCAGTACTTC	CSAPVWVSGGSQETQYF
NA	TRBV24-1	many	TRBJ2-5	TGTGCCGTCGCGGGAAGGTTGGGACACGAAGAGACCCAGTACTTC	CAVAGRLGHEETQYF
TRBD1	TRBV29-1	many	TRBJ2-7	TGCAGCGTTGTGAATTTCGGGACAGGGCAAGATCAGTACTTC	CSVVNFGTGQDQYF
NA	TRBV5-1	few	TRBJ2-3	TGCGCCAGCAGCTTGAGGGACACTGTCACAGATACGCAGTATTTT	CASSLRDTVTDTQYF
NA	TRBV7-9	many	TRBJ1-6	TGTGCCAGCAGCTTAGGTACGGTGGATAATTCACCCCTCCACTTT	CASSLGTVDNSPLHF
TRBD1	TRBV6-6	NA	TRBJ2-5	TGTGCCATCCAAAAACAGGGGTTCGGGACCCAGTACTTC	CAIQKQGFGTQYF
TRBD1	TRBV2	NA	TRBJ1-6	TGTGCCAGCGATGGTGGGACAGGGTTTTCACCCCTCCACTTT	CASDGGTGFSPLHF
NA	TRBV7-2	NA	TRBJ2-7	TGTGCCAGCAGCTTGAGAGAAGCGCTCGAGCAGTACTTC	CASSLREALEQYF
NA	TRBV5-1	NA	TRBJ2-3	TGCGCCAGCAGCTTCGGGGGGCCGAGCACAGATACGCAGTATTTT	CASSFGGPSTDTQYF
NA	TRBV5-1	few	TRBJ1-2	TGCGCCAGCAGGGTAGAAACGGAGGGCTACACCTTC	CASRVETEGYTF
NA	TRBV20-1	many	TRBJ2-5	TGCAGTGCTGAACCGGGACTCTCTTCATTAGGGACCCAGTACTTC	CSAEPGLSSLGTQYF
NA	TRBV7-6	NA	TRBJ2-1	TGTGCCAGCAGCTTAGGGGCCGTGACAGGACAGTTCTTC	CASSLGAVTGQFF
NA	TRBV2	NA	TRBJ2-1	TGTGCCAGCGGGGGAGCCGTCTACAATGAGCAGTTCTTC	CASGGAVYNEQFF
NA	TRBV15	few	TRBJ2-3	TGTGCCACCAGCAGCGGCGACTGGGGACATCGCGGGGCAGATACGCAGTATTTT	CATSSGDWGHRGADTQYF
NA	TRBV13	many	TRBJ1-3	TGTGCCAGCAGCTCCGCAGGGGTTGGAAACACCATATATTTT	CASSSAGVGNTIYF
NA	TRBV2	NA	TRBJ1-2	TGTGCCAGCAGTCCGGACGGAGGCTACACCTTC	CASSPDGGYTF
TRBD2	TRBV12-3/TRBV12-4	NA	TRBJ2-1	TGTGCCAGCAGTACTAGCGGGAGGGGGACGATGGCTGAGCAGTTCTTC	CASSTSGRGTMAEQFF
NA	TRBV20-1	many	TRBJ2-7	TGCAGTGCTGCTACCTCGGAGGGCGAGCAGTACTTC	CSAATSEGEQYF
NA	TRBV7-9	many	TRBJ2-1	TGTGCCAGCGGATTCGGGGGGCGGAGGCAGTTCTTC	CASGFGGRRQFF
NA	TRBV2	NA	TRBJ2-7	TGTGCCAGCAGTGGGGTAATAGCCGGCGTCGAGCAGTACTTC	CASSGVIAGVEQYF
NA	TRBV2	NA	TRBJ2-3	TGTGCCAGCAGCTCTGGCGAGCGCACAGATACGCAGTATTTT	CASSSGERTDTQYF
NA	TRBV12-3/TRBV12-4	NA	TRBJ2-7	TGTGCCAGCAGTTTCAAGGGGACTTACGAGCAGTACTTC	CASSFKGTYEQYF
TRBD2	TRBV6-6	many	TRBJ2-5	TGTGCCAGCAGAAGGGCTAGCGGCGAGACCCAGTACTTC	CASRRASGETQYF
NA	TRBV2	many	TRBJ1-1	TGTGCCAGCATTTTACAGGGTGGAGGAACTGAAGCTTTCTTT	CASILQGGGTEAFF
TRBD2	TRBV19	NA	TRBJ2-5	TGTGCCACGGGGGGAGGGGACCAAGAGACCCAGTACTTC	CATGGGDQETQYF
NA	TRBV7-3	NA	TRBJ2-1	TGTGCCAGCAGCTCCAGAGCGTCGAGGAGCTCCTACAATGAGCAGTTCTTC	CASSSRASRSSYNEQFF
TRBD2	TRBV7-3	NA	TRBJ2-2	TGTGCCAGCAGCTTAACTAGCGGGAGTCCCGGGGAGCTGTTTTTT	CASSLTSGSPGELFF
NA	TRBV11-2	NA	TRBJ2-1	TGTGCCAGCAGCTTAAGTTTGTGGCAGACCTACGAGCAGTTCTTC	CASSLSLWQTYEQFF
TRBD2	TRBV10-3	many	TRBJ2-1	TGTGCCATCAGTGTGACCGGGACTACTTACAATGAGCAGTTCTTC	CAISVTGTTYNEQFF
NA	TRBV2	NA	TRBJ2-5	TGTGCCAGCAGTGAGTTAGAGACCCAGTACTTC	CASSELETQYF
NA	TRBV4-1	NA	TRBJ2-2	TGCGCCAGCAGCCAACGGACCGGACCCGGGGGGCTGTTTTTT	CASSQRTGPGGLFF
TRBD1	TRBV5-1	few	TRBJ2-1	TGCGCCAGCAGCTTGGGACAGGGATACAATGAGCAGTTCTTC	CASSLGQGYNEQFF
TRBD2	TRBV10-3	once	TRBJ2-3	TGTGCCACGGGGGGAGCTAGCACAGATACGCAGTATTTT	CATGGASTDTQYF
TRBD1	TRBV11-2	few	TRBJ1-5	TGTGCCAGCAGCCTTTACGGACCGGGACAGGGAAAGAGGTTGTCCCAGCATTTT	CASSLYGPGQGKRLSQHF
NA	TRBV5-1	many	TRBJ1-1	TGCGCCAGCAGGCCCTTGGCCACGGTGAACACTGAAGCTTTCTTT	CASRPLATVNTEAFF
NA	TRBV6-1	many	TRBJ1-1	TGTGCCAGCAGTACGCTGCGGCAGGGCGGGACTGAAGCTTTCTTT	CASSTLRQGGTEAFF